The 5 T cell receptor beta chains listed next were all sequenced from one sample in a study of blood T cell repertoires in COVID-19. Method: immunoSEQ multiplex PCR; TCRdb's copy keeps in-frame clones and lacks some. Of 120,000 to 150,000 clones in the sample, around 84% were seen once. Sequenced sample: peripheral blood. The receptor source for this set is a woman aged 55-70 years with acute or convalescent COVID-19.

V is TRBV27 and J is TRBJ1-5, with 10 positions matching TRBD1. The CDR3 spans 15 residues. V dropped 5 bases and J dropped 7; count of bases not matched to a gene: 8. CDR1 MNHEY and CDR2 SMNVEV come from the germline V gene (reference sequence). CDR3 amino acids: CASSPRTGGLQPQHF. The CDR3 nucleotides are TGTGCCAGCAGTCCTCGGACAGGGGGTCTGCAGCCCCAGCATTTT.

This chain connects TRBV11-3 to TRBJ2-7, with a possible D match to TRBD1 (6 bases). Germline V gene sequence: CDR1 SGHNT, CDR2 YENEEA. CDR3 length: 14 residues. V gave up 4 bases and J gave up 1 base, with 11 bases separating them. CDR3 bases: TGTGCCAGCAGCTCCCGGGACATTTCCTACGAGCAGTACTTC. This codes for CASSSRDISYEQYF.

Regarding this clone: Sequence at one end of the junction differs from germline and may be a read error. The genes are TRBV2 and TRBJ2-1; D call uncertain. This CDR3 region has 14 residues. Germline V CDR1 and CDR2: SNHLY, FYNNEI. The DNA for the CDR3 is TGTGCCAGCAGTGTAATAGAGTGGTACAGTGAGCAGTTCTTC. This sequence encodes CASSVIEWYSEQFF.

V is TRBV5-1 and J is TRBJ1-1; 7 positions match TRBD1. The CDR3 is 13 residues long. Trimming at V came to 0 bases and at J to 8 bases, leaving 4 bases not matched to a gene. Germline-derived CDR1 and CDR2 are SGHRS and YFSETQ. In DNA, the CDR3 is TGCGCCAGCAGCTTGGACAGGGGCCTCGAAGCTTTCTTT. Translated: CASSLDRGLEAFF.

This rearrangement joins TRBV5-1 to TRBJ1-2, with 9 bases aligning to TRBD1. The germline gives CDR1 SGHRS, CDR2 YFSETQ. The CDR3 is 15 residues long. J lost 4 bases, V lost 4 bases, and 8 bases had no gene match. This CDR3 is CASSLAQGALYGYTF. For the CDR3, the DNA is TGCGCCAGCAGCCTCGCACAGGGGGCCCTCTATGGCTACACCTTC.